These 26 T cell receptor beta chains originate from one sample sequenced in a study of T cells in Graves' hyperthyroidism and ophthalmopathy. It was RNA transcripts that yielded the amplified TCR beta CDR3 regions. First-round RT-PCR targeting the TCR CDR3 was performed with the HTBI primer set. TCRdb fed the multiplex PCR reads into MiXCR, producing one record per CDR3 protein. There are around 300,000 distinct CDR3 sequences in the sample; around 13% occur only once, and 7.9% lies in the top ten. Sequencing was performed on blood. The receptor set was obtained from a woman between 35 and 50 years old with Graves' hyperthyroidism.

CDR3 protein: CASSQESGWTNEQYF. DNA for the CDR3: TGCGCCAGCAGCCAAGAGTCAGGGTGGACTAACGAGCAGTACTTC. V gene TRBV4-1 combines with J gene TRBJ2-7; weak D call: TRBD2 (6 bases). Trimming left V 0 bases short and J 5 bases short, with 14 bases between. CDR1 is MGHRA and CDR2 is YSYEKL in the germline V gene. The CDR3 is 15 residues long.

This clonotype was recorded many times. The chain joins TRBV6-1 to TRBJ2-7; 8 bases match TRBD1. V dropped 6 bases and J dropped 1; count of bases not matched to a gene: 8. CDR3 length: 15 amino acids. Germline V gene sequence: CDR1 MNHNS, CDR2 SASEGT. CDR3 nucleotide sequence: TGTGCCAGCAGGCGAAACCGGGACAGGTCCTACGAGCAGTACTTC. The encoded protein is CASRRNRDRSYEQYF.

This chain links TRBV3-1 with TRBJ2-2; the D is unclear. Per the germline V gene, CDR1 is LGHDT and CDR2 is YNNKEL (reference sequence). Trimming left V 3 bases short and J 4 bases short, with 9 bases between. The CDR3 covers 14 residues. The CDR3 sequence is CASSQSHLTGELFF. CDR3 coding DNA: TGTGCCAGCAGCCAGAGTCACCTCACCGGGGAGCTGTTTTTT.

This clonotype was detected many times. The chain uses TRBV28 and TRBJ2-3, with D hard to call. This CDR3 comprises 13 residues. The germline V and J ends were trimmed by 4 bases and 4 bases, with 9 bases remaining between them. Looked up from germline, CDR1 is MDHEN and CDR2 is SYDVKM. The CDR3: CASSWPDSDTQYF. DNA for the CDR3: TGTGCCAGCAGTTGGCCAGACTCAGATACGCAGTATTTT.

This clonotype came up many times. Written as DNA, the CDR3 is TGCAGTGCTAAATCCGGGACCTCGACCTCCGAGGAGCTGTTTTTT. Its translation is CSAKSGTSTSEELFF. The rearrangement links TRBV20-1 to TRBJ2-2; D tentatively reads TRBD1 or TRBD2 (5 bases each). CDR3 length equals 15 residues. The germline V gene has CDR1 DFQATT and CDR2 SNEGSKA (reference sequence). Deletions cut 4 bases from V and 10 bases from J, with 22 bases between.

This clonotype was seen at least ten times. This rearrangement joins TRBV2 to TRBJ2-7; 7 positions agree with TRBD1. J was trimmed by 5 bases and V by 7 bases; bases with no gene match: 11. CDR1 is SNHLY, CDR2 FYNNEI, per germline. The CDR3 is 14 amino acids. CDR3 bases: TGTGCCAGCAAGGAGGACAGGTATAACGACGAGCAGTACTTC. This codes for CASKEDRYNDEQYF.

At least ten counts were recorded for this clonotype. This rearrangement joins TRBV7-3 to TRBJ1-5; 7 bases are a match to TRBD1. Germline values: CDR1 SGHTA, CDR2 FQGTGA. This CDR3 spans 15 amino acids. Trimming at V came to 3 bases and at J to 3 bases, leaving 5 bases not matched to a gene. This CDR3 is CASSLSGGPNQPQHF. Written as DNA, the CDR3 is TGTGCCAGCAGCTTGTCAGGGGGTCCCAATCAGCCCCAGCATTTT.

This clonotype was found many times. The chain is built from TRBV7-9 and TRBJ1-1; D gene ambiguous. Trimming left V 3 bases short and J 5 bases short, with 7 bases between. Germline CDR1 SEHNR, CDR2 FQNEAQ (reference sequence). This CDR3 spans 12 amino acids. The CDR3, as DNA: TGTGCCAGCAGCTTCGAAGAAACTGAAGCTTTCTTT. Protein sequence: CASSFEETEAFF.

This clonotype showed up many times. This chain uses TRBV18 with TRBJ2-1, with 9 bases aligning to TRBD1. This CDR3 is built from 14 residues. Trimming removed 6 bases from V and 9 bases from J; junction bases left unmatched: 9. From germline, CDR1 is KGHSH and CDR2 LQKENI. Written as DNA, the CDR3 is TGTGCCAGCTCGTCCGGGACAGGGCAAGGTGAGCAGTTCTTC. Translating it yields CASSSGTGQGEQFF.

This clonotype was picked up a small number of times. The J gene is TRBJ2-1, the V gene TRBV20-1; 7 positions match TRBD1. From germline, CDR1 is DFQATT and CDR2 SNEGSKA (reference sequence). The CDR3 extends over 19 amino acids. Trimming removed 6 bases from V and 0 bases from J; junction bases left unmatched: 20. The CDR3: CSAEYRDSRSALSYNEQFF. CDR3 coding DNA: TGCAGTGCAGAATATCGGGACAGCAGATCCGCCCTCTCCTACAATGAGCAGTTCTTC.

This clonotype was found many times. The rearrangement links TRBV7-2 to TRBJ2-3; 10 bases match TRBD2. This CDR3 spans 15 amino acids. Looked up from germline, CDR1 is SGHTA and CDR2 is FQGNSA. J was trimmed by 4 bases and V by 5 bases; bases with no gene match: 6. CDR3 in DNA: TGTGCCAGCAGCACTCGACTAGCGGGCTCAGATACGCAGTATTTT. This encodes CASSTRLAGSDTQYF.

This clonotype was seen repeatedly, ten times or more. The chain employs TRBV28 and TRBJ2-3; D ambiguous. The CDR3 sequence is 11 residues long. V lost 8 bases to trimming and J lost 2 bases, with 5 bases between them. Germline lookup yields CDR1 MDHEN and CDR2 SYDVKM. CDR3 protein: CASRSTDTQYF. The CDR3 coding sequence is TGTGCCAGCCGGTCCACAGATACGCAGTATTTT.

This clonotype was seen only a few times. The V and J genes are TRBV4-2 and TRBJ1-3, with D uncertain. V shed 4 bases and J shed 0 bases, with 13 bases lying between them. The CDR3 is 16 residues long. CDR1 and CDR2 from the germline V gene are LGHNA and YNFKEQ. The CDR3 DNA sequence: TGTGCCAGCAGCCCCTCGGGGAGGGTCTCTGGAAACACCATATATTTT. This gives the protein CASSPSGRVSGNTIYF.

V is TRBV20-1 and J is TRBJ2-5; the D gene is possibly TRBD2 (6 bases). Germline CDR1 reads DFQATT; CDR2 reads SNEGSKA (reference sequence). The CDR3 totals 12 residues. V was clipped by 6 bases and J by 5 bases, with 13 bases between them. For the CDR3, the DNA is TGCAGTGCCGTTGGAGGAGGGGAGACCCAGTACTTC. The encoded protein is CSAVGGGETQYF.

The chain links TRBV6-1 to TRBJ1-5; D ambiguous. From germline, CDR1 is MNHNS and CDR2 SASEGT. Trimming removed 6 bases at V and 7 bases at J, with 19 bases between. The CDR3 extends over 15 amino acids. CDR3 DNA: TGTGCCAGCAGCCCTCTACCTTCCCAGTGGCAGCCCCAGCATTTT. Translation gives CASSPLPSQWQPQHF.

The chain couples TRBV30 to TRBJ2-3; 10 bases match TRBD1. Germline V CDR1 and CDR2: GTSNPN, SVGIG (reference sequence). With V trimmed by 2 bases and J by 6 bases, 5 bases remained unmatched. CDR3 length: 14 residues. Written as DNA, the CDR3 is TGTGCCTGGAGTCCCGGGACAGGGGCCGATACGCAGTATTTT. It is translated as CAWSPGTGADTQYF.

This clonotype was seen ten or more times. This chain joins TRBV12-3 or TRBV12-4 and TRBJ1-2; D uncertain. V lost 4 bases and J lost 4, with 19 bases in between. This CDR3 is 16 amino acids long. CDR3 loop: CASSSDSGPRLYGYTF. The CDR3 DNA reads as TGTGCCAGCAGTTCTGACTCAGGTCCTCGCCTCTATGGCTACACCTTC.

CDR3 in amino acids: CASSYGGEGSTEAFF. The CDR3 region has the DNA TGTGCCAGCAGCTACGGTGGGGAGGGGTCCACTGAAGCTTTCTTT. The chain links TRBV9 to TRBJ1-1; tentatively, D is TRBD1 (5 bases). This CDR3 region has 15 residues. Looked up from germline, CDR1 is SGDLS and CDR2 is YYNGEE. The ends were cut back, 4 bases at V and 4 bases at J, with 17 bases in the middle.

There are many counts of this clonotype. The chain uses TRBV7-9 and TRBJ2-5, with 10 positions matching TRBD2. Germline lookup yields CDR1 SEHNR and CDR2 FQNEAQ (reference sequence). CDR3 length: 17 residues. J lost 5 bases, V lost 4 bases, and 13 bases had no gene match. The CDR3 is CASSSLRSGRAWETQYF. Here the CDR3 DNA reads TGTGCCAGCAGCTCCCTTAGAAGCGGGAGGGCCTGGGAGACCCAGTACTTC.

This clonotype showed up many times. J is TRBJ2-7 and V is TRBV12-3 or TRBV12-4, with D maybe TRBD1 (6 bases). V gave up 6 bases and J gave up 2 bases, with 17 bases separating them. The CDR3 has 15 residues. DNA for the CDR3: TGTGCCAGCAGGCCGAACAGGGATCACACCTACGAGCAGTACTTC. Translating gives CASRPNRDHTYEQYF.

This clonotype has at least ten counts. The V and J genes are TRBV5-1 and TRBJ1-1, with TRBD1 as a possible D gene (6 bases). The CDR3 runs to 14 residues. Germline-derived CDR1 and CDR2 are SGHRS and YFSETQ. Trimming took off 3 bases at V and 4 bases at J, with 13 bases between the two ends. The CDR3 reads CASSSGQLFTEAFF. The CDR3 coding sequence is TGCGCCAGCAGCTCCGGACAGTTATTCACTGAAGCTTTCTTT.

With regard to this clonotype: This may be a read error, as it is one base from a much larger clone. The chain combines TRBV7-2 with TRBJ2-5, with 8 bases identical to TRBD1. CDR1 and CDR2 from the germline V gene are SGHTA and FQGNSA. This CDR3 contains 14 residues. Trimming removed 5 bases from V and 5 bases from J; junction bases left unmatched: 7. CDR3 in amino acids: CASSPGGAWETQYF. CDR3 nucleotides: TGTGCCAGCAGCCCAGGGGGCGCGTGGGAGACCCAGTACTTC.

The chain links TRBV5-1 to TRBJ1-6; tentatively, D is TRBD1 (5 bases). V was cut by 1 base and J by 6 bases, with 14 bases left in between. This CDR3 is built from 16 residues. Germline V gene lookup returns CDR1 SGHRS and CDR2 YFSETQ. The CDR3 reads CASSLRARGSNSPLHF. CDR3 nucleotides: TGCGCCAGCAGCTTGAGGGCGCGGGGGAGTAATTCACCCCTCCACTTT. The complete variable domain, with remaining parts taken from reference TRBV5-1 and TRBJ1-6, reads KAGVTQTPRYLIKTRGQQVTLSCSPISGHRSVSWYQQTPGQGLQFLFEYFSETQRNKGNFPGRFSGRQFSNSRSEMNVSTLELGDSALYLCASSLRARGSNSPLHFGNGTRLTVT.

The table lists this clonotype with a few counts. This chain links TRBV6-1 with TRBJ2-1, with D maybe TRBD1 (6 bases). Trimming removed 3 bases from V and 0 bases from J, with 12 bases in between. The CDR3 totals 16 residues. The germline V gene encodes CDR1 MNHNS and CDR2 SASEGT. The CDR3 protein is CASSDSGQGSYNEQFF. The DNA of the CDR3 is TGTGCCAGCAGTGACTCGGGACAAGGCTCCTACAATGAGCAGTTCTTC.

At least ten counts were recorded for this clonotype. The V call is TRBV7-2, the J call TRBJ2-7; TRBD1 or TRBD2 may be the D gene (5 bases each). V was trimmed by 5 bases and J by 6 bases, leaving 11 bases between them. The CDR3 is 12 residues long. Germline assignment: CDR1 SGHTA and CDR2 FQGNSA. This CDR3 reads CASSIGAGEQYF. Here the CDR3 DNA reads TGTGCCAGCAGCATAGGGGCGGGCGAGCAGTACTTC.

This clonotype was recorded at least ten times. The chain carries TRBV5-1 and TRBJ2-5; 9 bases match TRBD2. V lost 3 bases and J lost 4; bases outside the gene matches: 7. The CDR3 runs 15 residues. Looked up from germline, CDR1 is SGHRS and CDR2 is YFSETQ. CDR3 nucleotides: TGCGCCAGCAGCTACCAGGGAGCGGGAGGAGAGACCCAGTACTTC. As protein: CASSYQGAGGETQYF.